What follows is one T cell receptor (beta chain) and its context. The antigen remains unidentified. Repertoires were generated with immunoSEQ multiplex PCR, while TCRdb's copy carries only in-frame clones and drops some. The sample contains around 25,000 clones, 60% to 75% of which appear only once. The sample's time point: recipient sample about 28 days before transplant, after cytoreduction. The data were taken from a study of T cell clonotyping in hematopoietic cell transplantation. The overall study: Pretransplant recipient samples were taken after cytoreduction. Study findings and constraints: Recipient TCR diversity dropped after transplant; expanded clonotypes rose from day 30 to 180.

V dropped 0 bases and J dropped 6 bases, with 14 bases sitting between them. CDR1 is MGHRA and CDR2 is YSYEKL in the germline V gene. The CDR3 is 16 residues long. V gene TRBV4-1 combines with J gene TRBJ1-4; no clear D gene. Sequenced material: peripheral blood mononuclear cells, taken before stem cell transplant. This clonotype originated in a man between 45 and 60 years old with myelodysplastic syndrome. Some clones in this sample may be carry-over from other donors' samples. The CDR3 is CASSQDPTLFDEKLFF. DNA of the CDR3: TGCGCCAGCAGCCAAGATCCGACACTTTTTGATGAAAAACTGTTTTTT.